The clone carrying this TCR beta chain was observed many times. What it recognizes is unknown. This sample is part of a study of T cells in Graves' hyperthyroidism and ophthalmopathy. Researchers took RNA transcripts and amplified the TCR beta CDR3 regions from them. TCR CDR3 regions were first amplified by RT-PCR with HTBI primers. TCRdb called the multiplex PCR reads again in MiXCR, with one record for every CDR3 protein. The table has hundreds of thousands of distinct CDR3 sequences, over 12% seen once. Patients with uncontrolled infections, other autoimmune diseases, pregnancy or lactation were excluded. Over 9 ml of fresh peripheral blood supplied the PBMCs. Points from the study as a whole: Blood also contained most expanded thyroid clonotypes above 0.001. In validation, the model predicted ophthalmopathy. These predictions came a median about 6.5 months before onset.

The germline V and J ends were trimmed by 0 bases and 10 bases, with 10 bases remaining between them. Germline CDR1 is LGHDT and CDR2 is YNNKEL (reference sequence). The CDR3 totals 14 residues. Material for sequencing was blood. The chain uses TRBV3-1 and TRBJ1-6; unclear D gene. The sequence derives from a man aged 18-30 years with Graves' ophthalmopathy. The CDR3 sequence is CASSQEGSLSPLHF. The CDR3, as DNA: TGTGCCAGCAGCCAAGAGGGCAGTTTGTCACCCCTCCACTTT.